The T cell receptor beta chain under discussion was sequenced for a study of blood T cell repertoires in COVID-19. V was clipped by 4 bases and J by 4 bases; unmatched bases: 13. This CDR3 comprises 18 residues. Germline CDR1 reads LNHDA; CDR2 reads SQIVND (reference sequence). Data came from immunoSEQ multiplex PCR; TCRdb stores just in-frame clones and leaves some out. The sample has 60,000 to 85,000 clones, roughly 85% seen once. The rearrangement joins TRBV19 to TRBJ1-4, with 9 bases fitting TRBD1. The sequenced sample was peripheral blood. This clonotype originated in a woman in her fifties or sixties with COVID-19, enrolled during active disease. The CDR3 reads CASSRGSGQGSYNEKLFF. CDR3 DNA sequence: TGTGCCAGTAGTAGGGGTTCGGGACAGGGTTCGTATAATGAAAAACTGTTTTTT.